Listed here is a single T cell receptor beta chain. Its matching antigen is unknown. This CDR3 has 15 amino acids. V was clipped by 5 bases and J by 4 bases, with 20 bases between them. Per the germline V gene, CDR1 is GTSNPN and CDR2 is SVGIG (reference sequence). TCRdb's table, derived via immunoSEQ multiplex PCR, lists solely in-frame clones and lacks some. The table has some 160,000 clones, just over 90% seen once; the top ten hold about 0.75%. The data belong to a study of cytomegalovirus exposure and HLA in healthy donors. Broader study findings: Specific recognition of CMV antigens was confirmed in vitro for a few chains (all CMV-associated).

The sequence came from a man younger than 30 in good health and CMV-seronegative. The material sequenced was PBMCs. The rearrangement uses TRBV30 and TRBJ1-2, with a tentative D call TRBD1 (6 bases). The CDR3, as DNA: TGTGCCTGGGGCGGAAACAGGGAGGGGACCTATGGCTACACCTTC. Protein sequence: CAWGGNREGTYGYTF.